Listed here are 23 T cell receptor beta chains from one sample, sequenced in a study of T cells in Graves' hyperthyroidism and ophthalmopathy. Using RNA transcripts as the source, TCR beta CDR3 regions were amplified. With the HTBI primer set, the TCR CDR3 went through a first round of RT-PCR. TCRdb called the multiplex PCR reads again in MiXCR, with one record for every CDR3 protein. Among 500,000 or so distinct CDR3 sequences listed, roughly 17% were seen once. Input material: blood. These receptors were collected from a young woman with Graves' ophthalmopathy.

V usage is TRBV5-5 and J usage is TRBJ2-7; 8 nucleotides align to TRBD2. The CDR3 extends over 15 amino acids. Germline loops: CDR1 SGHKS, CDR2 YYEKEE (reference sequence). V shed 0 bases and J 2 bases; nucleotides not matched to a gene: 4. The DNA for the CDR3 is TGTGCCAGCAGCTTGGACGGTAGCGGGGCCTACGAGCAGTACTTC. Translating gives CASSLDGSGAYEQYF.

This clonotype was detected many times. The genes are TRBV2 and TRBJ2-3; 14 nucleotides align to TRBD2. Per germline, CDR1 SNHLY and CDR2 FYNNEI. V shed 0 bases and J 5 bases; nucleotides not matched to a gene: 7. This CDR3 has 18 residues. DNA of the CDR3: TGTGCCAGCAGTGAAGCTCGACTAGCGGGAGGGCCAAGAGATACGCAGTATTTT. The encoded protein is CASSEARLAGGPRDTQYF.

This clonotype was seen many times. The chain is built from TRBV12-3 or TRBV12-4 and TRBJ1-6, with TRBD1 as a possible D gene (6 bases). Trimming cost V 5 bases and J 7 bases, with 18 bases left between them. This CDR3 has 16 amino acids. The CDR3 DNA reads TGTGCCAGCAGTCGATTAGGAGGGGGTATGAATTCACCCCTCCACTTT. Its protein is CASSRLGGGMNSPLHF.

This clonotype has only a few counts. The genes are TRBV9 and TRBJ1-2; no firm D call. This CDR3 region has 17 residues. Trimming took off 4 bases at V and 5 bases at J, with 24 bases between the two ends. Germline loops: CDR1 SGDLS, CDR2 YYNGEE. DNA of the CDR3: TGTGCCAGCAGCCAGAGTACACACAGCTCACCATATTATGGCTACACCTTC. It is translated as CASSQSTHSSPYYGYTF.

This clonotype appeared a few times. The CDR3 DNA reads TGCGCCAGCAGCGGTAACACAGGGGCCGGATCACCCCTCCACTTT. The encoded protein is CASSGNTGAGSPLHF. The V and J genes are TRBV5-1 and TRBJ1-6; 7 bases map to TRBD1. The CDR3 sequence is 15 residues long. Germline V gene lookup returns CDR1 SGHRS and CDR2 YFSETQ. V was clipped by 4 bases and J by 10 bases; unmatched bases: 11. Full variable domain (remainder filled in from reference TRBV5-1 and TRBJ1-6): KAGVTQTPRYLIKTRGQQVTLSCSPISGHRSVSWYQQTPGQGLQFLFEYFSETQRNKGNFPGRFSGRQFSNSRSEMNVSTLELGDSALYLCASSGNTGAGSPLHFGNGTRLTVT.

A word on this clonotype: The germline gene is not matched at one end of the junction; a read error may be the cause. V gene TRBV7-9 combines with J gene TRBJ2-1; unclear D gene. The CDR3 is 16 amino acids. The germline gives CDR1 SEHNR, CDR2 FQNEAQ (reference sequence). In nucleotides, the CDR3 is TGTGCCAGCAGCTTAGACCCGAGGCTTCCCTACAACGAGCAGTTCTTC. Translation: CASSLDPRLPYNEQFF.

The chain links TRBV11-2 to TRBJ2-1; no clear D. CDR1 SGHAT and CDR2 FQNNGV come from the germline V gene. The length of the CDR3 is 14 residues. Trimming stripped 2 bases from V and 8 bases from J, with 13 bases between. The CDR3 is CASSLPLGGHEQFF. CDR3 bases: TGTGCCAGCAGCTTACCCCTGGGCGGACATGAGCAGTTCTTC.

This clonotype was seen ten or more times. The rearrangement joins TRBV27 to TRBJ2-1; 10 bases line up with TRBD1. There are 15 residues in the CDR3. Germline CDR1 MNHEY, CDR2 SMNVEV (reference sequence). Trimming cost V 5 bases and J 7 bases; bases outside gene matches: 8. CDR3 residues: CASSPRTGGGNEQFF. The DNA of the CDR3 is TGTGCCAGCAGTCCGCGGACAGGGGGGGGGAATGAGCAGTTCTTC.

This chain uses TRBV7-2 with TRBJ2-2; D call uncertain. With 1 base removed from V and 4 bases from J, the gap between germline ends came to 10 bases. The CDR3 has 15 residues. Germline lookup yields CDR1 SGHTA and CDR2 FQGNSA. The CDR3 DNA follows: TGTGCCAGCAGCTTAGAAGCTGCCTTCACCGGGGAGCTGTTTTTT. This codes for CASSLEAAFTGELFF.

This clonotype was found many times. This chain joins TRBV3-1 and TRBJ1-6; D unresolved. This CDR3 region has 13 residues. V dropped 1 base and J dropped 6 bases, with 4 bases sitting between them. Germline CDR1 LGHDT, CDR2 YNNKEL (reference sequence). The CDR3 DNA follows: TGTGCCAGCAGCCAAGCCCTTAATTCACCCCTCCACTTT. Translation gives CASSQALNSPLHF.

This clonotype was counted only a few times. The chain couples TRBV6-1 to TRBJ1-1, with unresolved D. CDR3 length: 13 residues. Trimming stripped 4 bases from V and 1 base from J, with 7 bases between. Germline-derived CDR1 and CDR2 are MNHNS and SASEGT. CDR3 in amino acids: CASSGWSNTEAFF. The CDR3 nucleotides read TGTGCCAGCAGTGGGTGGTCGAACACTGAAGCTTTCTTT.

This clonotype appeared many times. The chain joins TRBV30 to TRBJ2-6; the match to TRBD2 covers 7 bases. Trimming cost V 8 bases and J 4 bases; bases outside gene matches: 5. This CDR3 has 13 amino acids. Germline V gene data show CDR1 as GTSNPN and CDR2 as SVGIG (reference sequence). In DNA form, the CDR3 reads TGTGCCCGGGAGGAAAAGGGGGCCAACGTCCTGACTTTC. Translated, it gives CAREEKGANVLTF.

This clonotype was observed many times. The V call is TRBV14, the J call TRBJ2-3, with a tentative D call TRBD2 (6 bases). Germline V gene lookup returns CDR1 SGHDN and CDR2 FVKESK. The CDR3 sequence is 17 residues long. The V end was cut by 1 base, the J end by 1 base, with 15 bases between. CDR3 sequence: CASSQAGETARTDTQYF. CDR3 coding DNA: TGTGCCAGCAGCCAAGCGGGAGAAACTGCCCGCACAGATACGCAGTATTTT.

The chain links TRBV4-3 to TRBJ2-3, with 7 bases aligning to TRBD2. CDR1 is LGHNA, CDR2 YSLEER, per germline. V was pared by 3 bases and J by 5 bases, with 11 bases of the junction left unmatched. This CDR3 region has 16 residues. CDR3 nucleotides: TGCGCCAGCAGCCAGGGAGGGCCGGGAGATAGAGATACGCAGTATTTT. Its translation: CASSQGGPGDRDTQYF.

The J gene is TRBJ1-5, the V gene TRBV20-1, with no clear D. The CDR3 has 13 amino acids. CDR1 is DFQATT, CDR2 SNEGSKA, per germline (reference sequence). The ends were cut back, 2 bases at V and 3 bases at J, with 8 bases in the middle. The CDR3 coding sequence is TGCAGTGCTAGACCCTGGGCCAATCAGCCCCAGCATTTT. This encodes CSARPWANQPQHF.

This clonotype has more than one count but fewer than ten. The rearrangement uses TRBV6-1 and TRBJ1-2; 11 bases are a match to TRBD1. This CDR3 is built from 15 residues. CDR1 and CDR2 (germline): MNHNS, SASEGT. V lost 6 bases and J lost 3; bases outside the gene matches: 6. The CDR3 sequence is CASSQGQGGYYGYTF. In DNA form, the CDR3 reads TGTGCCAGCAGCCAGGGACAGGGGGGTTACTATGGCTACACCTTC.

V usage is TRBV5-6 and J usage is TRBJ1-2, with D perhaps matching TRBD1 (5 bases). Germline V gene data show CDR1 as SGHDT and CDR2 as YYEEEE. This CDR3 has 16 amino acids. Trimming stripped 0 bases from V and 4 bases from J, with 16 bases between. In nucleotides, the CDR3 is TGTGCCAGCAGCTTGGCGAGGGACGGAGATCTCTATGGCTACACCTTC. Translation: CASSLARDGDLYGYTF.

This clonotype has at least ten counts. The chain carries TRBV30 and TRBJ1-1; weak D call: TRBD1 (5 bases). Germline-derived CDR1 and CDR2 are GTSNPN and SVGIG (reference sequence). CDR3 length equals 12 residues. Trimming took 2 bases from V and 3 from J, leaving 7 bases between them. The CDR3 sequence is CAWSLGHTEAFF. The CDR3 coding sequence is TGTGCCTGGAGTCTGGGACACACTGAAGCTTTCTTT.

This clonotype was observed many times. CDR3 coding DNA: TGCAGTGCTAGAACCGGGACAGGGGGTGTGCAGCCCCAGCATTTT. This codes for CSARTGTGGVQPQHF. V gene TRBV20-1 combines with J gene TRBJ1-5, with 11 bases aligning to TRBD1. J was trimmed by 7 bases and V by 2 bases; bases with no gene match: 7. Germline CDR1 reads DFQATT; CDR2 reads SNEGSKA (reference sequence). The CDR3 contains 15 residues.

Details on this clonotype: Germline is not matched at one junction end, which may reflect a read error. This rearrangement joins TRBV12-3 or TRBV12-4 to TRBJ1-1; tentative D call: TRBD1 (5 bases). This CDR3 comprises 12 residues. CDR3 loop: CASSLGVTGAFF. The CDR3 bases are TGTGCCAGCAGTTTGGGGGTCACTGGAGCTTTCTTT.

Ten or more counts support this clonotype. The chain links TRBV28 to TRBJ2-1, with 13 positions matching TRBD2. The CDR3 contains 17 residues. J was trimmed by 5 bases and V by 4 bases; bases with no gene match: 8. CDR1 MDHEN and CDR2 SYDVKM come from the germline V gene. The CDR3 bases are TGTGCCAGCAGTTCTGGACTAGCGGGAGATTTTGACAATGAGCAGTTCTTC. Translating it yields CASSSGLAGDFDNEQFF.

This clonotype has at least ten counts. The rearrangement uses TRBV11-2 and TRBJ2-7; 8 bases agree with TRBD1. The CDR3 is 16 residues long. J was trimmed by 3 bases and V by 5 bases; bases with no gene match: 12. CDR1 and CDR2 (germline): SGHAT, FQNNGV. This CDR3 is CASSMGRGTGRYEQYF. The CDR3 DNA reads as TGTGCCAGCAGCATGGGCCGCGGGACAGGTCGCTACGAGCAGTACTTC.

In its sample, this clonotype was seen many times. The chain uses TRBV11-3 and TRBJ2-3; D ambiguous. The CDR3 covers 17 residues. V was trimmed by 1 base and J by 0 bases, leaving 14 bases between them. Germline loops: CDR1 SGHNT, CDR2 YENEEA. The CDR3 region is CASSLGRHRTSTDTQYF. CDR3 coding DNA: TGTGCCAGCAGCTTAGGTAGGCACAGAACTAGCACAGATACGCAGTATTTT.